The rows below give T cell receptor beta chains drawn from one sample of a study of T cells in Graves' hyperthyroidism and ophthalmopathy. TCRdb called the multiplex PCR reads again in MiXCR, with one record for every CDR3 protein. Of around 520,000 distinct CDR3 sequences listed, roughly a quarter were seen once; the top ten hold approximately 11%. The sample was blood. The receptors stem from a woman in her twenties or thirties with Graves' ophthalmopathy. CDR3s include the opening cysteine and the closing phenylalanine or tryptophan. D genes are given only for firm matches. Rows may omit the clone size; those that give it use once, few, many or a size class.

TRBD2	TRBV20-1	NA	TRBJ2-5	TGCAGTGCTAGAGTTCTGGGACTAGCGGCTTCAGGGACCCAGTACTTC	CSARVLGLAASGTQYF
NA	TRBV6-5	NA	TRBJ1-1	TGTGCCAGCAGTATACAGGGTGCGGACACTGAAGCTTTCTTT	CASSIQGADTEAFF
TRBD1	TRBV29-1	NA	TRBJ2-7	TGCAGGTTCGACAGGGGGTTGTACGAGCAGTACTTC	CRFDRGLYEQYF
NA	TRBV6-5	many	TRBJ2-7	TGTGCCAGCTCTATAAATTTCTACGAGCAGTACTTC	CASSINFYEQYF
NA	TRBV7-3	NA	TRBJ2-3	TGTGCCAGCAGCTTAGGGACTCCAGGAACAGATACGCAGTATTTT	CASSLGTPGTDTQYF
NA	TRBV6-1	NA	TRBJ1-1	TGTGCCAGCAGTGGGATCGGGGCAGGGAGCACTGAAGCTTTCTTT	CASSGIGAGSTEAFF
NA	TRBV4-3	NA	TRBJ1-1	TGCGCCAGCAGCCAGATTCTTAGGACTGAAGCTTTCTTT	CASSQILRTEAFF
NA	TRBV19	many	TRBJ1-5	TGTGCCAGTAGTGATGTGGGCCACAATCAGCCCCAGCATTTT	CASSDVGHNQPQHF
NA	TRBV20-1	many	TRBJ1-2	TGCAGTGCTAGAACAGGGAGGGTCTATGGCTACACCTTC	CSARTGRVYGYTF
TRBD1	TRBV7-2	NA	TRBJ1-2	TGTGCCAGCAGCATAGACAGGGGCAATGGCTACACCTTC	CASSIDRGNGYTF
TRBD1	TRBV10-3	many	TRBJ2-7	TGTGCCATCAGCGACGGGGACAGCTACGAGCAGTACTTC	CAISDGDSYEQYF
TRBD1	TRBV11-2	NA	TRBJ2-7	TGTGCCAGCAGCCCGGTCGCAGGGGGAGCCTACGAGCAGTACTTC	CASSPVAGGAYEQYF
TRBD2	TRBV20-1	many	TRBJ2-5	TGCAGTGCCCTCCAGCGGGGGGGTTGGACCCAGTACTTC	CSALQRGGWTQYF
NA	TRBV6-2/TRBV6-3	many	TRBJ2-7	TGTGCCAGCAGTGATCTATCAGACAGGTACGAGCAGTACTTC	CASSDLSDRYEQYF
NA	TRBV20-1	many	TRBJ1-1	TGCAGTGCTAGAGACCTCAAGACAAATTTGGACACTGAAGCTTTCTTT	CSARDLKTNLDTEAFF
NA	TRBV7-3	many	TRBJ1-1	TGTGCCAGCAGCTTATCCTTGGAGGGCACTGAAGCTTTCTTT	CASSLSLEGTEAFF
TRBD1	TRBV6-5	few	TRBJ2-5	TGTGCCAGCAGTTACTGGACAGGGGATCAAGAGACCCAGTACTTC	CASSYWTGDQETQYF
NA	TRBV20-1	many	TRBJ1-2	TGCAGTGCTAGAGGGGGGGCGGATGGCTACACCTTC	CSARGGADGYTF
NA	TRBV27	NA	TRBJ1-5	TGTGCCAGCCGGGACCCGGGACAGCCCCAGCATTTT	CASRDPGQPQHF
NA	TRBV25-1	NA	TRBJ2-7	TGTGCCAGCAGTGACCCCGCTCGGGAGCTGTACTTC	CASSDPARELYF
NA	TRBV20-1	many	TRBJ2-5	TGCAGTGCTAGAGAGATTCGGGGTTTAGAGACCCAGTACTTC	CSAREIRGLETQYF
NA	TRBV19	NA	TRBJ1-2	TGTGCCAGTAGTCAGGACAGCACGACTAACTATGGCTACACCTTC	CASSQDSTTNYGYTF
TRBD1	TRBV7-2	NA	TRBJ1-1	TGTGCCAGCAGCTTATGGCAGGGGGCCGATGAAGCTTTCTTT	CASSLWQGADEAFF
TRBD2	TRBV4-1	many	TRBJ2-5	TGCGCCAGCAGCCAAGGGACTAGCGGGATTTATGGAGAGACCCAGTACTTC	CASSQGTSGIYGETQYF
NA	TRBV6-5	many	TRBJ1-3	TGTGCCAGCAGTTCACAGGGATCCGGCAACACCATATATTTT	CASSSQGSGNTIYF
NA	TRBV12-3/TRBV12-4	few	TRBJ1-2	TGTGCCAGCAGTCCTTTGATAACGCCGTCCCATGGATCCTATGGCTACACCTTC	CASSPLITPSHGSYGYTF
NA	TRBV25-1	NA	TRBJ2-6	TGTGCCAGCAGCGACTTAACTGGGGCCAACGTCCTGACTTTC	CASSDLTGANVLTF
NA	TRBV29-1	NA	TRBJ1-2	TGCAGCGTTGAAGATGGGAGAGGACTTAGCGGCTACACCTTC	CSVEDGRGLSGYTF
NA	TRBV28	many	TRBJ1-1	TGTGCCAGCAGTTTCCGTGGGGGGGCGTTGAACACTGAAGCTTTCTTT	CASSFRGGALNTEAFF
NA	TRBV12-3/TRBV12-4	NA	TRBJ2-5	TGTGCCAGCAGCCCAACAGGGACGGACCAAGAGACCCAGTACTTC	CASSPTGTDQETQYF
TRBD1	TRBV12-3/TRBV12-4	NA	TRBJ1-5	TGTGCCAGCAGCCCGCTCAGGGGGCCGGTAAGCAATCAGCCTCAGCATTTT	CASSPLRGPVSNQPQHF
NA	TRBV19	many	TRBJ1-6	TGTGCCAGTAGTATAGGGGGCGCGGGTTCACCCCTCCACTTT	CASSIGGAGSPLHF
TRBD1	TRBV29-1	many	TRBJ1-2	TGCAGCGCCACCGGGACAGTCTATGGCTACACCTTC	CSATGTVYGYTF
NA	TRBV5-1	NA	TRBJ2-3	TGCGCCAGCAGCTTGGGAGGTTACACAGATACGCAGTATTTT	CASSLGGYTDTQYF
NA	TRBV12-3/TRBV12-4	NA	TRBJ1-5	TGTGCCAGCAGTTTTTCGGACAATCAGCCCCAGCGTTTT	CASSFSDNQPQRF
NA	TRBV19	many	TRBJ2-5	TGTGCCAGTAGTTCGGGACTGGAGATGAGGACCCAGTACTTC	CASSSGLEMRTQYF
TRBD2	TRBV7-8	many	TRBJ2-7	TGTGCCAGCAGCTCCCCCCTAGCGGGGGCCTACGAGCAGTACTTC	CASSSPLAGAYEQYF
NA	TRBV7-3	few	TRBJ2-2	TGTGCCACCAGACCGGGTGGCACCGGGGAGCTGTTTTTT	CATRPGGTGELFF
NA	TRBV28	many	TRBJ2-7	TGTGCCAGCAGTTCGGACAGCGGTAGGTGGGAGCAGTACTTC	CASSSDSGRWEQYF
TRBD2	TRBV7-9	many	TRBJ2-7	TGTGCCAGCAGCCCGCGGACTAGCGGACCCTACGAGCAGTACTTC	CASSPRTSGPYEQYF
NA	TRBV20-1	many	TRBJ1-2	TGCAGTGCTAGGACAATAGGCGGCTACACCTTC	CSARTIGGYTF
NA	TRBV6-5	many	TRBJ1-2	TGTGCCAGCAGTAACAGTTTCTATGGCTACACCTTC	CASSNSFYGYTF
NA	TRBV6-2/TRBV6-3	many	TRBJ1-3	TGTGCCAGCAGTTACTCTGTTGTGTGGGTGGGAGGTGGAAACACCATATATTTT	CASSYSVVWVGGGNTIYF
NA	TRBV19	few	TRBJ1-3	TGTGCCAGTAGTATCGGAGGAAACACCATATATTTT	CASSIGGNTIYF
NA	TRBV12-3/TRBV12-4	NA	TRBJ1-2	TGTGCCAGCAGTTTAACACCTTACTATGGCTACACCTTC	CASSLTPYYGYTF
NA	TRBV20-1	many	TRBJ1-5	TGCAGTGCTAGCCCCGATGGTGGCAATCAGCCCCAGCATTTT	CSASPDGGNQPQHF
NA	TRBV29-1	many	TRBJ1-2	TGCAGCGTGGAACACAATGGAGATGGCTACACCTTC	CSVEHNGDGYTF
NA	TRBV12-3/TRBV12-4	few	TRBJ2-5	TGTGCCAGCAGTTTTGTTGGCCCTCAGGAGACCCAGTACTTC	CASSFVGPQETQYF